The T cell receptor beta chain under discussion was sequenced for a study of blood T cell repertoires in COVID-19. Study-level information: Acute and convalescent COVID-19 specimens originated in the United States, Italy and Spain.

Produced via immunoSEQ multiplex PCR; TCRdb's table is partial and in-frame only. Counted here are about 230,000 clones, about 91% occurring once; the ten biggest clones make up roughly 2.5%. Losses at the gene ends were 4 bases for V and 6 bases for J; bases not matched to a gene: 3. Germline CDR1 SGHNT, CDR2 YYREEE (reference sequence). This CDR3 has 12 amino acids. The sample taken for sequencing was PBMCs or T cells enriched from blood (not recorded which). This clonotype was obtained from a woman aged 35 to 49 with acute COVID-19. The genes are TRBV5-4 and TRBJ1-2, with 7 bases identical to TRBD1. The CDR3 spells CASSSRGDGYTF. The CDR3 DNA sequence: TGTGCCAGCAGCAGCAGGGGGGATGGCTACACCTTC.